This section outlines one T cell receptor beta chain sequence together with its context. From germline, CDR1 is SQVTM and CDR2 ANQGSEA. V was cut by 0 bases and J by 6 bases, with 14 bases left in between. The CDR3 runs to 15 residues. Produced via immunoSEQ multiplex PCR; TCRdb's table is partial and in-frame only. The repertoire holds about 2 million clones, with about 95% as singletons. This entry comes from a study of shared clonotypes between healthy human individuals. Study background: The study used three CD4 naive, three CD4 memory, two CD8 naive and one CD8 memory plate per donor.

Terminally differentiated effector memory CD45RA+ cells were excluded from the naive CD8 cells, which were CD45RO-negative and positively selected for CCR7. The rearrangement joins TRBV29-1 to TRBJ2-2; no firm D call. The sequence came from a man between 18 and 29 years old in good health. Input material: naive CD8+ T cells sorted from blood. Here the CDR3 DNA reads TGCAGCGTTGAAGATCCTCCCGGGCGGCCCGGGGAGCTGTTTTTT. Protein sequence: CSVEDPPGRPGELFF.